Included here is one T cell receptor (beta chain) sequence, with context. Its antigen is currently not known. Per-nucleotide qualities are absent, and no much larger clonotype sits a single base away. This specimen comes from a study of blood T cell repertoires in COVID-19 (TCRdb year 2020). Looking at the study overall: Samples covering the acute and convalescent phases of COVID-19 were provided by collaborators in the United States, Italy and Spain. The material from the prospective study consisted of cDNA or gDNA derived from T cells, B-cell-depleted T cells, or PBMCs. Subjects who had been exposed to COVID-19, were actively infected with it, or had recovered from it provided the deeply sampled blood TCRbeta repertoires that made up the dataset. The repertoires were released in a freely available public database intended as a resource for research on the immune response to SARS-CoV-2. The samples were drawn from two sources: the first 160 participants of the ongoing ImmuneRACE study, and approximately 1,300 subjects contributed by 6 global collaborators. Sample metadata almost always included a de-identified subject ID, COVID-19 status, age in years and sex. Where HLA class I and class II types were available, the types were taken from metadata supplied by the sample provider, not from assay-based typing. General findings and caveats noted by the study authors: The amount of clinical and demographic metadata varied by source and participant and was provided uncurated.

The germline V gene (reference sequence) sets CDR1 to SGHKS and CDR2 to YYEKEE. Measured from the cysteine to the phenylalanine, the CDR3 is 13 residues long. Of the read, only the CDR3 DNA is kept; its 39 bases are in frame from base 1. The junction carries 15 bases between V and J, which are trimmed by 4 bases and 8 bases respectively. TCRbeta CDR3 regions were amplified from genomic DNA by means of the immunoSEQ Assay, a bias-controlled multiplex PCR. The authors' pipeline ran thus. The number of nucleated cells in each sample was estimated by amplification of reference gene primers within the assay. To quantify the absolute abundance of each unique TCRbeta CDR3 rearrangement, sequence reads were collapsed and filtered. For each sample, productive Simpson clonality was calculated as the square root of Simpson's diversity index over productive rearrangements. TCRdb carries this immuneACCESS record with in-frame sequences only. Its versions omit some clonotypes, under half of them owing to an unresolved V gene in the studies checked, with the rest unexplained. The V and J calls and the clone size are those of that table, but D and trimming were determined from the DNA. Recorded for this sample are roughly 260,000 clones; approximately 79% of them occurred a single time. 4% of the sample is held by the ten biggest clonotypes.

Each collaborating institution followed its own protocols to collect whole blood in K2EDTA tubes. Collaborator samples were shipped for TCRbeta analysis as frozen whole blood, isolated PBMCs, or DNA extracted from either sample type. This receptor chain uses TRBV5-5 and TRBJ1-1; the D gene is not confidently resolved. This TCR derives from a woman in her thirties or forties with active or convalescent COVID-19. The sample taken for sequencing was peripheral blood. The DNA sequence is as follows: TGTGCCAGCAGCCTGGCGGACTCAGCCGAAGCTTTCTTT. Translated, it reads CASSLADSAEAFF.